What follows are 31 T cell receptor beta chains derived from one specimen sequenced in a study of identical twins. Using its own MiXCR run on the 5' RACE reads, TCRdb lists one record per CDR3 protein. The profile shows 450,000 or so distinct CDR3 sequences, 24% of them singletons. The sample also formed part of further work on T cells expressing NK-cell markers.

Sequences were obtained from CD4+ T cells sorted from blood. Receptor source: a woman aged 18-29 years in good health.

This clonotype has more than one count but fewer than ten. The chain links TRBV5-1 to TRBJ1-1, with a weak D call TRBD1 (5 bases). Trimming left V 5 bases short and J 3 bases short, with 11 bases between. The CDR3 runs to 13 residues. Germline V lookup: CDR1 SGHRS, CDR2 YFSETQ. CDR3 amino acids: CASRVDSHTEAFF. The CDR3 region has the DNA TGCGCCAGCAGGGTTGACAGCCACACTGAAGCTTTCTTT.

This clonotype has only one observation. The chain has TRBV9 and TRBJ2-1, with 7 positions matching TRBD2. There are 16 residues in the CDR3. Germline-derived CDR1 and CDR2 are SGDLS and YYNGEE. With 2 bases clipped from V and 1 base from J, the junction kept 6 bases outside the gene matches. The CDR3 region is CASSVGAGHSYNEQFF. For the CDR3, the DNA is TGTGCCAGCAGCGTTGGAGCGGGGCATTCCTACAATGAGCAGTTCTTC.

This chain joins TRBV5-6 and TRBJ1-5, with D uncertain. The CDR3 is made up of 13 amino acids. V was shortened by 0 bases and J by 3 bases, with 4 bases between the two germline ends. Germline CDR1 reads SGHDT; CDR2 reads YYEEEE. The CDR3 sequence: CASSLGINQPQHF. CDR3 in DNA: TGTGCCAGCAGCTTGGGCATCAATCAGCCCCAGCATTTT.

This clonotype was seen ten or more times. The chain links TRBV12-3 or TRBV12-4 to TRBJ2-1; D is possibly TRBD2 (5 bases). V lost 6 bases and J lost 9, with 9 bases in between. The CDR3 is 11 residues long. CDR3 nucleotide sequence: TGTGCCAGCAGCCGGGGTTTTGAGCAGTTCTTC. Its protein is CASSRGFEQFF.

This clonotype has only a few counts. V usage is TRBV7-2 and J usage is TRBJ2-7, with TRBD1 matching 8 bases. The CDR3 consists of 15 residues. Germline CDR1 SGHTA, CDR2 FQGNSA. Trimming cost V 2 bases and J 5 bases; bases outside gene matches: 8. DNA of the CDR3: TGTGCCAGCAGCTTAAACCGACAGGGGATCGACGAGCAGTACTTC. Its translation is CASSLNRQGIDEQYF. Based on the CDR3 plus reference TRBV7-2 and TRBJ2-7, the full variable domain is GAGVSQSPSNKVTEKGKDVELRCDPISGHTALYWYRQSLGQGLEFLIYFQGNSAPDKSGLPSDRFSAERTGGSVSTLTIQRTQQEDSAVYLCASSLNRQGIDEQYFGPGTRLTVT.

This CDR3 reads CASSYREPRGRTDTQYF. In DNA form, the CDR3 reads TGTGCCAGCAGTTACCGGGAGCCCAGGGGCCGCACAGATACGCAGTATTTT. The chain is built from TRBV6-5 and TRBJ2-3; possibly TRBD1 or TRBD2 for D (6 bases each). Trimming pared 2 bases from V and 1 base from J, leaving 16 bases between. The CDR3 has 17 residues. CDR1 is MNHEY, CDR2 SVGAGI, per germline.

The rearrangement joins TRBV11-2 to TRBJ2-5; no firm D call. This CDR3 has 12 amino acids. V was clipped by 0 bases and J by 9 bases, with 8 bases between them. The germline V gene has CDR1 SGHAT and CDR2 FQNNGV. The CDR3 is CASSLDRVSQYF. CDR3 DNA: TGTGCCAGCAGCTTAGACCGGGTGTCCCAGTACTTC.

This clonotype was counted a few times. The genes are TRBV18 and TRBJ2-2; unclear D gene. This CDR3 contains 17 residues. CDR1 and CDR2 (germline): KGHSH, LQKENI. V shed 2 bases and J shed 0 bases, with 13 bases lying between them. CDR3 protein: CASSPGLRTANTGELFF. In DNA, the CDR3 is TGTGCCAGCTCACCAGGTCTAAGGACGGCGAACACCGGGGAGCTGTTTTTT.

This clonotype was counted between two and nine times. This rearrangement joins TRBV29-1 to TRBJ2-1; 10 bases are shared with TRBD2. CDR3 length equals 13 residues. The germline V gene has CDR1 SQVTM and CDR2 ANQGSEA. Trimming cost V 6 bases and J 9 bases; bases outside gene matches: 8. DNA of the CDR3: TGCAGCGTCTTGCTCAGCGGGAGGGGTGAGCAGTTCTTC. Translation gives CSVLLSGRGEQFF.

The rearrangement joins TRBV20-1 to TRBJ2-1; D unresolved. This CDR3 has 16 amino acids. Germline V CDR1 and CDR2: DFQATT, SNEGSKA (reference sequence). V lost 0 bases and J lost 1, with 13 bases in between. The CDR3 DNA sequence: TGCAGTGCTAGAGACTCCGGTACCCCATCCTACAATGAGCAGTTCTTC. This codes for CSARDSGTPSYNEQFF.

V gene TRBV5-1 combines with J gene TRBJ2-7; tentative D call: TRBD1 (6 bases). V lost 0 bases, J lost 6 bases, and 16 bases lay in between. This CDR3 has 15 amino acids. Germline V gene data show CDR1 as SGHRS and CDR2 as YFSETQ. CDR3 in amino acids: CASSLGVGRGSEQYF. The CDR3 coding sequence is TGCGCCAGCAGCTTGGGAGTCGGCAGGGGTAGCGAGCAGTACTTC.

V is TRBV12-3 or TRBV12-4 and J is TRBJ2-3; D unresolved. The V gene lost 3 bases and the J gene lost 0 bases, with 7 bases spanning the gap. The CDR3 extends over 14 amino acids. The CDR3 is CASSFVDSTDTQYF. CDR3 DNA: TGTGCCAGCAGTTTTGTGGACAGCACAGATACGCAGTATTTT.

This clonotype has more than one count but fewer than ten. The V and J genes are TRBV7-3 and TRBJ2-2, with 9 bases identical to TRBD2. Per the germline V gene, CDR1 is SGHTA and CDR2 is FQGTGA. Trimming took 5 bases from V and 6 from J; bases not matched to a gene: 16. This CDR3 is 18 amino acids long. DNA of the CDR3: TGTGCCAGCAGCCCCGTTCTGAGTGAGCGGGGGGAGGCCGGGGAGCTGTTTTTT. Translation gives CASSPVLSERGEAGELFF.

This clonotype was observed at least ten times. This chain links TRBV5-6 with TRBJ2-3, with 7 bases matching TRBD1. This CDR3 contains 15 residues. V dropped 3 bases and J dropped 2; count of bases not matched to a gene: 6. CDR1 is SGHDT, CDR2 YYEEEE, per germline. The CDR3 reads CASSSRDSITDTQYF. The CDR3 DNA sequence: TGTGCCAGCAGCTCCCGGGACAGCATCACAGATACGCAGTATTTT.

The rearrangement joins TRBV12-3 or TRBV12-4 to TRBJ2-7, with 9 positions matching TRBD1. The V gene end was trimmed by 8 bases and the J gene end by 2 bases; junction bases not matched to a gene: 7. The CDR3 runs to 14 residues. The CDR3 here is CASGPRDRAYEQYF. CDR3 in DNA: TGTGCCAGCGGTCCTCGGGACAGGGCCTACGAGCAGTACTTC.

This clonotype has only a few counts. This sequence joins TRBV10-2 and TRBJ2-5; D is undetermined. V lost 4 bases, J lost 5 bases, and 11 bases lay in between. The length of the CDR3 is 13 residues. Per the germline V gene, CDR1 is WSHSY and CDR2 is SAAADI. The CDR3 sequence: CASSGRPGETQYF. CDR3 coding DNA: TGCGCCAGCAGTGGCCGACCTGGGGAGACCCAGTACTTC.

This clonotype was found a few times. In DNA form, the CDR3 reads TGCAGTGCACCGACTAGCGGGGGAGGAGGTACGCAGTATTTT. Protein sequence: CSAPTSGGGGTQYF. This chain links TRBV20-1 with TRBJ2-3; the match to TRBD2 covers 12 bases. The CDR3 consists of 14 residues. CDR1 and CDR2 from the germline V gene are DFQATT and SNEGSKA (reference sequence). Germline trimming cut 6 bases from V and 8 bases from J; bases unmatched to any gene: 9.

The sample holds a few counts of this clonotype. In nucleotides, the CDR3 is TGCAGTGCTAGATCCCCAGGGAGCTCCTACAATGAGCAGTTCTTC. Protein: CSARSPGSSYNEQFF. The chain is built from TRBV20-1 and TRBJ2-1; D is possibly TRBD1 or TRBD2 (5 bases each). Between the trimmed V and J ends, which lost 2 bases and 0 bases, there was a span of 11 bases. The CDR3 is 15 residues long. The germline CDR1 and CDR2 sequences are DFQATT and SNEGSKA (reference sequence).

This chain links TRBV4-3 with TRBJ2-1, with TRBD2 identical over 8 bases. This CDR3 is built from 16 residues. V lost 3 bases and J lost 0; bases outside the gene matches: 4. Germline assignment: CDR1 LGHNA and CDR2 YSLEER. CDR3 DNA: TGCGCCAGCAGCCAGGACACTAGCGGCTCCTACAATGAGCAGTTCTTC. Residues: CASSQDTSGSYNEQFF.

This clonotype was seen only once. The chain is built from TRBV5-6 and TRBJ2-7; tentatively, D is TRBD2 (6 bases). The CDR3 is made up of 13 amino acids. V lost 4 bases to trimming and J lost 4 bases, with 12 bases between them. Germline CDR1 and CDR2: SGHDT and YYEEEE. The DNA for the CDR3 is TGTGCCAGCAGCCCGGGACTGGAATACGAGCAGTACTTC. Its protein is CASSPGLEYEQYF.

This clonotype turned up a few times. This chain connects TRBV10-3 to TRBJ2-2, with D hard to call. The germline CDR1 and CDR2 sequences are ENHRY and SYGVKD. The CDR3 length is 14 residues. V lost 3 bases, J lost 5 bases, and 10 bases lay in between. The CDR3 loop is CAISEELGTGELFF. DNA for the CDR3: TGTGCCATCAGTGAAGAGCTAGGGACCGGGGAGCTGTTTTTT.

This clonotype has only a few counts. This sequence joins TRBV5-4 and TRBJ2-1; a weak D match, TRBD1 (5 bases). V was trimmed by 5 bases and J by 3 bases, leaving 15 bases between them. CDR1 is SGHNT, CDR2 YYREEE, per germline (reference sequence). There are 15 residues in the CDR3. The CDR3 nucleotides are TGTGCCAGCAGATCCCAGGGTGGGCGCTACAATGAGCAGTTCTTC. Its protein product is CASRSQGGRYNEQFF.

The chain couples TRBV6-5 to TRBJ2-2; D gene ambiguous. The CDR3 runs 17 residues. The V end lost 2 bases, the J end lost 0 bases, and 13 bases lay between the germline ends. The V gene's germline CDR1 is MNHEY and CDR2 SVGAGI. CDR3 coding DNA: TGTGCCAGCAGTTACGCAGCGAATTTCGCGAACACCGGGGAGCTGTTTTTT. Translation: CASSYAANFANTGELFF.

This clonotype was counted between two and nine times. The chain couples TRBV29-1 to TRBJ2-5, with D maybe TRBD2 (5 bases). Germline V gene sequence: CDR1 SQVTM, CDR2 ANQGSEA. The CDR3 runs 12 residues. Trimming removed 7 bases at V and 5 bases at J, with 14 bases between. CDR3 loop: CSGGYEVETQYF. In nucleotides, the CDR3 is TGCAGCGGAGGGTACGAGGTCGAGACCCAGTACTTC.

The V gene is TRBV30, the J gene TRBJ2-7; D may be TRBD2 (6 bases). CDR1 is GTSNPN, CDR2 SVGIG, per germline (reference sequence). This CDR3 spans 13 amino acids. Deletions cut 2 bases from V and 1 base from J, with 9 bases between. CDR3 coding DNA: TGTGCCTGGAGTCTCGGGACTTCCTACGAGCAGTACTTC. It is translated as CAWSLGTSYEQYF.

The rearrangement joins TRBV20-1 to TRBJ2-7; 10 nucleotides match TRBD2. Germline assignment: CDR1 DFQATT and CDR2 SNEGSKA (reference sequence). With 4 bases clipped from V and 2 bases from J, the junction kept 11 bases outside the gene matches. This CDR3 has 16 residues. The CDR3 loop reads CSAMVVAGGVTYEQYF. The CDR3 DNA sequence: TGCAGTGCTATGGTGGTAGCGGGGGGCGTTACCTACGAGCAGTACTTC.

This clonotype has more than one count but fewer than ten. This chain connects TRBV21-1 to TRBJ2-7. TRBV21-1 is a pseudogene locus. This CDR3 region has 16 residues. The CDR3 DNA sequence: TGTGCCAGCACTCAGCCCGAAAATTCAGTGACCTACGAGCAGTACTTC. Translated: CASTQPENSVTYEQYF.

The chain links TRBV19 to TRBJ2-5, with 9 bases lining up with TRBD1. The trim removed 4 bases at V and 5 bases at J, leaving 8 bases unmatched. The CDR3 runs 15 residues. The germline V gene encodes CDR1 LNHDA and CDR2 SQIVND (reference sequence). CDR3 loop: CASSTTGTGSETQYF. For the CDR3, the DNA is TGTGCCAGTAGTACCACCGGGACAGGGTCGGAGACCCAGTACTTC.

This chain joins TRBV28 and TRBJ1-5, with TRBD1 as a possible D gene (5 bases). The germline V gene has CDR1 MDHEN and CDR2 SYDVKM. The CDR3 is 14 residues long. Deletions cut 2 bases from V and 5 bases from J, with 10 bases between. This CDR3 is CASSLGREDQPQHF. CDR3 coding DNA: TGTGCCAGCAGTTTAGGCAGGGAGGATCAGCCCCAGCATTTT.

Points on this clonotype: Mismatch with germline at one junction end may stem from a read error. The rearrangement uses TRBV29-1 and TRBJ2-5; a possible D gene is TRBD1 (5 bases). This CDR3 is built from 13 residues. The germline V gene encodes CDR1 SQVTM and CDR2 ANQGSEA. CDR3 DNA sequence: TGCAGCGTAGAAGGACCAGGGAAAGAGACCCAGTACTTC. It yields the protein CSVEGPGKETQYF.

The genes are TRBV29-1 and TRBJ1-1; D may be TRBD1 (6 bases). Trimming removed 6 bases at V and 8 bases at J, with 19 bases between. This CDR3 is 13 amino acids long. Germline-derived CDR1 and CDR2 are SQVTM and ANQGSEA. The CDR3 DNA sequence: TGCAGCGTGGGGGGCAGAACGGGGGAAGAAGCTTTCTTT. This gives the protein CSVGGRTGEEAFF.